This T cell receptor beta chain was sequenced in a study of T-cell memory formation after mild COVID-19. This clonotype was counted a few times. The antigen is not known. Broader study findings: Clones which contracted sat mainly in CM and EM if CD4+, and in EMRA if CD8+.

Trimming cost V 7 bases and J 5 bases; bases outside gene matches: 16. Germline V CDR1 and CDR2: LNHDA, SQIVND (reference sequence). The CDR3 runs to 16 residues. With constant-segment primers, 5'RACE yielded cDNA libraries of TCR alpha and TCR beta that carried sample barcodes and UMIs. TCRdb reprocessed the 5' RACE reads via MiXCR and lists one record per CDR3 protein. The sample lists about 82,000 distinct CDR3 sequences; around 15% were seen once. This clonotype originated in a man in his late teens or twenties who had mild COVID-19 (a few samples of this study predate the infection). Cell type and time point are not known. The sample taken for sequencing was PBMCs or a T cell subset sorted from them (not recorded which). V gene TRBV19 combines with J gene TRBJ2-5, with 7 bases aligning to TRBD2. The CDR3 DNA reads as TGTGCCAGTATTGGGAGGGGCCGCTTCTCCTTGGAGACCCAGTACTTC. Its protein is CASIGRGRFSLETQYF. The full variable domain, its missing parts supplied by reference TRBV19 and TRBJ2-5, is DGGITQSPKYLFRKEGQNVTLSCEQNLNHDAMYWYRQDPGQGLRLIYYSQIVNDFQKGDIAEGYSVSREKKESFPLTVTSAQKNPTAFYLCASIGRGRFSLETQYFGPGTRLLVL.